The 8 T cell receptor beta chains below were found in one sample sequenced in a study of T cell changes during pregnancy in multiple sclerosis. Here immunoSEQ multiplex PCR was the method, and the copy in TCRdb shows in-frame clones only, minus some. This table holds tens of thousands of clones, approximately 90% found once. The starting material was CD4+ T cells from peripheral blood mononuclear cells, obtained after pregnancy. These receptors came from a female donor in good health, enrolled as a control in a pregnancy study.

V is TRBV6-1 and J is TRBJ1-5; D is perhaps TRBD1 (5 bases). Germline CDR1 MNHNS, CDR2 SASEGT. There are 15 residues in the CDR3. Trimming cost V 5 bases and J 8 bases, with 19 bases left between them. For the CDR3, the DNA is TGTGCCAGCAGTAAGGGTCGGGAGGGGCAGGAGCCCCAGCATTTT. Protein: CASSKGREGQEPQHF.

The chain recombines TRBV4-3 with TRBJ1-1; weak D call: TRBD1 (6 bases). Germline V gene lookup returns CDR1 LGHNA and CDR2 YSLEER. The CDR3 contains 15 residues. V lost 1 base and J lost 1, with 10 bases in between. The CDR3: CASSQGDRKNTEAFF. The CDR3 DNA follows: TGCGCCAGCAGCCAAGGCGACAGGAAGAACACTGAAGCTTTCTTT.

The chain couples TRBV14 to TRBJ2-3; D is perhaps TRBD2 (5 bases). Trimming shortened V by 4 bases and J by 0 bases, and 11 bases separated the two germline ends. The germline V gene has CDR1 SGHDN and CDR2 FVKESK. The CDR3 is 15 residues long. The CDR3 is CASSPRRASTDTQYF. The CDR3 region has the DNA TGTGCCAGCAGCCCTCGGCGGGCGAGCACAGATACGCAGTATTTT.

V is TRBV10-3 and J is TRBJ1-4; D is undetermined. Trimming took 5 bases from V and 6 from J, leaving 7 bases between them. The germline gives CDR1 ENHRY, CDR2 SYGVKD. The CDR3 consists of 12 residues. CDR3: CAISSFDEKLFF. The DNA for the CDR3 is TGTGCCATCAGTAGCTTTGATGAAAAACTGTTTTTT.

V gene TRBV7-2 combines with J gene TRBJ2-7; 9 bases are shared with TRBD1. This CDR3 is 15 amino acids long. Trimming removed 1 base from V and 4 bases from J; junction bases left unmatched: 5. CDR1 and CDR2 (germline): SGHTA, FQGNSA. The CDR3 sequence is CASSLDRGLRYEQYF. CDR3 bases: TGTGCCAGCAGCTTAGACAGGGGGCTAAGGTACGAGCAGTACTTC.

The chain couples TRBV27 to TRBJ1-2; 9 nucleotides match TRBD1. Germline CDR1 is MNHEY and CDR2 is SMNVEV (reference sequence). J gave up 7 bases and V 6 bases, and 6 bases lay outside the gene matches. This CDR3 has 13 amino acids. In DNA, the CDR3 is TGTGCCAGCAGCCCACAGGGGGCGGGTGGCTACACCTTC. Protein product: CASSPQGAGGYTF.

V usage is TRBV7-9 and J usage is TRBJ2-7; 9 bases agree with TRBD1. The CDR3 runs to 17 residues. Germline V lookup: CDR1 SEHNR, CDR2 FQNEAQ (reference sequence). Trimming removed 5 bases from V and 4 bases from J; junction bases left unmatched: 15. CDR3 nucleotides: TGTGCCAGCAGCCCCGGGACAGGGAGTATTCTGATATACGAGCAGTACTTC. Its protein product is CASSPGTGSILIYEQYF.

The V gene is TRBV19, the J gene TRBJ2-6; D is ambiguous. The germline V gene has CDR1 LNHDA and CDR2 SQIVND (reference sequence). CDR3 length: 15 residues. V lost 4 bases to trimming and J lost 4 bases, with 11 bases between them. CDR3 sequence: CASSTSFLGANVLTF. CDR3 bases: TGTGCCAGTAGTACCTCCTTTTTGGGGGCCAACGTCCTGACTTTC.